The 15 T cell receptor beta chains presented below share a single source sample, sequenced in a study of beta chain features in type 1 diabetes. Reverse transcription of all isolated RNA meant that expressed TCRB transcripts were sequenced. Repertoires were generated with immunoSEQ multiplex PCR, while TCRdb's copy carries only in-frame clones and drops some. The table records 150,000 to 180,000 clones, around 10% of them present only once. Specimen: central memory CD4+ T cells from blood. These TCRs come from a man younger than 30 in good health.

CDR3 bases: TGTGCCAGCAGCCCCACGTCGGTAGGGCGGGGGGGCTACGAGCAGTACTTC. Its protein is CASSPTSVGRGGYEQYF. The chain carries TRBV7-2 and TRBJ2-7, with TRBD2 matching 9 bases. The CDR3 runs to 17 residues. Germline assignment: CDR1 SGHTA and CDR2 FQGNSA. J lost 3 bases, V lost 5 bases, and 14 bases had no gene match.

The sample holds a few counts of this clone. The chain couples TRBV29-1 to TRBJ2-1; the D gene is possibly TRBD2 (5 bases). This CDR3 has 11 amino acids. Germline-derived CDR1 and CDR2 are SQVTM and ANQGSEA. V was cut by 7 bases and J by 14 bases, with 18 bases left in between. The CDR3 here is CSGPGFPEEFF. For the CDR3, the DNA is TGCAGCGGCCCCGGGTTTCCGGAGGAGTTCTTC.

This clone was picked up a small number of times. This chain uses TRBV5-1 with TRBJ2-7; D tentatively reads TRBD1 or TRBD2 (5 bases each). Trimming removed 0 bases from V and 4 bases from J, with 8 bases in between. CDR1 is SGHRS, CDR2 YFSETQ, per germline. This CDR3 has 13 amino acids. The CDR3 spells CASSLGDRYEQYF. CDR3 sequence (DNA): TGCGCCAGCAGCTTGGGGGACCGATACGAGCAGTACTTC.

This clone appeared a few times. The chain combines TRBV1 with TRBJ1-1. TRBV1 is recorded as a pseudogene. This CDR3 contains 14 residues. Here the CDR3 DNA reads TGCACCAGCAGCCTATGGCAGCTAAACACTGAAGCTTTCTTT. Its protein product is CTSSLWQLNTEAFF.

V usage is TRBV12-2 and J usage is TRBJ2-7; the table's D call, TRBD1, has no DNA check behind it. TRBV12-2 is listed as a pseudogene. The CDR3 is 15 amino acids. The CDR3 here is CASRSSWAESYEQYF. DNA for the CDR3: TGTGCAAGTCGCTCTTCCTGGGCAGAGTCCTACGAGCAGTACTTC.

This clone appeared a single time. The CDR3 loop is CASSLTGQYGYTF. CDR3 DNA sequence: TGTGCCAGCAGTTTAACGGGACAGTATGGCTACACCTTC. This chain links TRBV28 with TRBJ1-2; TRBD1 matches 7 bases. Germline CDR1 reads MDHEN; CDR2 reads SYDVKM. Trimming removed 2 bases from V and 5 bases from J; junction bases left unmatched: 2. The CDR3 runs to 13 residues.

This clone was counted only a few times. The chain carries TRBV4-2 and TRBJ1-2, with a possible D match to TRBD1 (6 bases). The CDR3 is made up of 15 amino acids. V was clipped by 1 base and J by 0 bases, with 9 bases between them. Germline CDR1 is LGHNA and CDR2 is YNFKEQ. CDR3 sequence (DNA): TGTGCCAGCAGCCAAGCCCCAGGGGCTAACTATGGCTACACCTTC. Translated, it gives CASSQAPGANYGYTF.

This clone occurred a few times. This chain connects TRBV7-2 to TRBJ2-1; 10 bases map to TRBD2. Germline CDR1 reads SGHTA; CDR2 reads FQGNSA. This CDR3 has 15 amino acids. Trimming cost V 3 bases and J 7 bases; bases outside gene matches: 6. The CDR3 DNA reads TGTGCCAGCAGCTTTGGGGCTAGCGGGAGAAATGAGCAGTTCTTC. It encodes CASSFGASGRNEQFF.

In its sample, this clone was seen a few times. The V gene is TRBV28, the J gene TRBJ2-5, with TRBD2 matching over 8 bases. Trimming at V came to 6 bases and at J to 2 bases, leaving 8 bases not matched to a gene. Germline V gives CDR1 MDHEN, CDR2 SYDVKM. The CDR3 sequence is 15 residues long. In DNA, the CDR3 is TGTGCCAGCAGCCCCGGGGGGGACTTTCAAGAGACCCAGTACTTC. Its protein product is CASSPGGDFQETQYF.

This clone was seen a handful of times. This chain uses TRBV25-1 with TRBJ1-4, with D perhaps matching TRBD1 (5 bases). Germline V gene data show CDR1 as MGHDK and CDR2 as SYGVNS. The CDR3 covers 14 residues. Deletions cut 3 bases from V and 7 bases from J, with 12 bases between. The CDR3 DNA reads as TGTGCCAGCAGTGACGGCGGGGCGGGTGAAAAACTGTTTTTT. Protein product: CASSDGGAGEKLFF.

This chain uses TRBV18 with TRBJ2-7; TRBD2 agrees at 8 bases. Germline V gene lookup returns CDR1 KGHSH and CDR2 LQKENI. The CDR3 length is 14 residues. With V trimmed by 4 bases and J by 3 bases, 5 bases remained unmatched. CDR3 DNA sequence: TGTGCCAGCTCACTTTCAGCGGGAGACTACGAGCAGTACTTC. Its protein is CASSLSAGDYEQYF. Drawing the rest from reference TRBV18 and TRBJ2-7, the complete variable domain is NAGVMQNPRHLVRRRGQEARLRCSPMKGHSHVYWYRQLPEEGLKFMVYLQKENIIDESGMPKERFSAEFPKEGPSILRIQQVVRGDSAAYFCASSLSAGDYEQYFGPGTRLTVT.

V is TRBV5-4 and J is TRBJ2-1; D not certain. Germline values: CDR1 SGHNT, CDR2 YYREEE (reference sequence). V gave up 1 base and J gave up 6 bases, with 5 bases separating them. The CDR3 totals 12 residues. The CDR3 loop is CASSLWFNEQFF. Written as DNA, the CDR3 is TGTGCCAGCAGCTTGTGGTTCAATGAGCAGTTCTTC.

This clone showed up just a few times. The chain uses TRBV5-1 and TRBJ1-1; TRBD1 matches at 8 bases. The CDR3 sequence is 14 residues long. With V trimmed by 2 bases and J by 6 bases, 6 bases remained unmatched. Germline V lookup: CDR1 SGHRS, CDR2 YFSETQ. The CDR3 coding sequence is TGCGCCAGCAGCTTTAGGCAGGGGGCTTCTGAAGCTTTCTTT. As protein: CASSFRQGASEAFF.

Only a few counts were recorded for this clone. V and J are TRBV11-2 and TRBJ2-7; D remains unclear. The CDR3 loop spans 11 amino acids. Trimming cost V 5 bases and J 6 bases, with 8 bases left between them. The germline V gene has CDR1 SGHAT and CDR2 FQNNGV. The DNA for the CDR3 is TGTGCCAGCAGCCCCCGGACCGAGCAGTACTTC. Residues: CASSPRTEQYF.

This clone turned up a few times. The CDR3 region is CASSLALRDTPYEQYF. The DNA of the CDR3 is TGTGCCAGCAGCTTAGCATTAAGGGACACCCCCTACGAGCAGTACTTC. This chain links TRBV7-9 with TRBJ2-7; possibly TRBD1 for D (6 bases). The germline V and J ends were trimmed by 0 bases and 2 bases, with 14 bases remaining between them. Germline lookup yields CDR1 SEHNR and CDR2 FQNEAQ (reference sequence). The CDR3 loop spans 16 amino acids.